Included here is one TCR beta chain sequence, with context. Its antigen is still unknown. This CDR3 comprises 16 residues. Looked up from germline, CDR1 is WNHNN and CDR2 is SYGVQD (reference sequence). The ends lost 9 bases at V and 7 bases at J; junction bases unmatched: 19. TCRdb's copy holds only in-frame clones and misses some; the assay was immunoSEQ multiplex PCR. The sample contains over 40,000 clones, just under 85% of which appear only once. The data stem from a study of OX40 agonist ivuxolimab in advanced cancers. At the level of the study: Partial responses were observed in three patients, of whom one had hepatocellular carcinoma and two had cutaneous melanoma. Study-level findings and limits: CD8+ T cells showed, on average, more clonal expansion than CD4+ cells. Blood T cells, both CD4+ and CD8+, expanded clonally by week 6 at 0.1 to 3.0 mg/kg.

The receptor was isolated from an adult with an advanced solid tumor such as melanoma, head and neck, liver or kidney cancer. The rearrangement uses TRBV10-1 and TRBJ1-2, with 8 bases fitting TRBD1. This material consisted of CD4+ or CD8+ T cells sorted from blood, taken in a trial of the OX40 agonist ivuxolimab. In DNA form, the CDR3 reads TGCGCCAGTATTTACCCCCAGGGGGCTCCCTGGGGTGGCTACACCTTC. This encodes CASIYPQGAPWGGYTF.